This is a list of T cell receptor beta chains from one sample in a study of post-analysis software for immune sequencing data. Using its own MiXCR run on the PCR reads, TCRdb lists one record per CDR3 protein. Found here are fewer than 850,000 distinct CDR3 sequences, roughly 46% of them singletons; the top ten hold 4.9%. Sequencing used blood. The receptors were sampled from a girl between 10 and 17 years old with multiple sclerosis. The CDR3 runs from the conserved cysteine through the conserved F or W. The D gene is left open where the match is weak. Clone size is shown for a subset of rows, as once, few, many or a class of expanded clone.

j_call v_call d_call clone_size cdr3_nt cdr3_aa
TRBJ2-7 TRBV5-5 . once TGTGCCAGCAGCTCCGACAGGGTTTGGGGGGATTACGAGCAGTACTTC CASSSDRVWGDYEQYF
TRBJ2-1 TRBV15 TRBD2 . TGTGCCACCAGCAGAGATCAGTGGCTAGCGGGCAATGAGCAGTTCTTC CATSRDQWLAGNEQFF
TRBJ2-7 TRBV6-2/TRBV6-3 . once TGTGCCAGCGCAAACAGGGCCTACTCCTACGAGCAGTACTTC CASANRAYSYEQYF
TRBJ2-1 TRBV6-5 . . TGTGCCAGCAGTTCGTCGGGGGTCCCCCTTACCTACAATGAGCAGTTCTTC CASSSSGVPLTYNEQFF
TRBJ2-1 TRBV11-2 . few TGTGCCAGCAGCCGAAGGGACAATGAGCAGTTCTTC CASSRRDNEQFF
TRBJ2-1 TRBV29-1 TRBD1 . TGCAGCGTTGTCCGGGACAGCTCCTACAGTGAGCAGTTCTTC CSVVRDSSYSEQFF
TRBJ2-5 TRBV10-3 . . TGTGCCATCAGTGAGACCACGAGGCGGCTAGAGCAGTACTTC CAISETTRRLEQYF
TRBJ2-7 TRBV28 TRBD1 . TGTGCCAGCACCCAGACAGGGTATGAGTACGAGCAGTACTTC CASTQTGYEYEQYF
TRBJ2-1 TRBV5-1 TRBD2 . TGCGCCAGCAGCAACGGACTAGCGGGAAACTACAATGAGCAGTTCTTC CASSNGLAGNYNEQFF
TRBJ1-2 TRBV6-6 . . TGTGCCAGCAGTTCCGGGGGTGGCTATGGCTACACCTTC CASSSGGGYGYTF
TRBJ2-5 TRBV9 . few TGTGCCAGCAGCGAGGGAGGACTGGAAGAGACCCAGTACTTC CASSEGGLEETQYF
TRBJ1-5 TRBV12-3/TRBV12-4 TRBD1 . TGTGCCAGCAGCGGACAGGGGGTTCAGCCCCAGCATTTT CASSGQGVQPQHF
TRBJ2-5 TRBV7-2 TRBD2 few TGTGCCAGCAGCCCACGGACTAGCGGAATATTACGAGGCTTAGAGCAGTACTTC CASSPRTSGILRGLEQYF
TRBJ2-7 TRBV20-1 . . TGCAGTGCTACCCGGGACTTTCCAACCTACGAGCAGTACTTC CSATRDFPTYEQYF
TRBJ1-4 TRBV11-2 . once TGTGCCAGCAGCTTAGACCAGGGGAGCGAAAAACTGTTTTTT CASSLDQGSEKLFF
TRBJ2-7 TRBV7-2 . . TGTGCCAGCAGCTTAAGAGGGAGCGCCTACGAGCAGTACTTC CASSLRGSAYEQYF
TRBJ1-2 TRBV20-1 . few TGCAGTGCTAGAGTGGGATTTTACACAGAGCACTATGGCTACACCTTC CSARVGFYTEHYGYTF
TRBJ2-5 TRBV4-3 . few TGCGCCAGCAGCCAAACCTGGTCCCAGGGGTTCGAGACCCAGTACTTC CASSQTWSQGFETQYF